This is a list of T cell receptor beta chains from one sample in a study of T cell repertoires in cytomegalovirus infection. Each CDR3 protein gets one entry after TCRdb re-called the reads with MiXCR. The data hold roughly 700,000 distinct CDR3 sequences, with roughly 36% observed a single time. These receptors lack a known antigen. The sequencing used cultured PBMCs, collected from culture after CMV antigen stimulation. The source is a human donor in good health (CMV status not recorded). Some clones in this sample may be carry-over from other donors' samples. Both conserved end residues are part of each CDR3. A D gene is named only where the DNA matches it firmly. A clone size is listed for some rows: how often the clone was seen (once, few, many), or a class if it is expanded.

NA TRBD1 TRBJ1-5 TRBV15 TGTGCCACCAGCTCCCGGGACAGGGGGCGTCAGCCCCAGCATTTT CATSSRDRGRQPQHF
NA TRBD1 TRBJ1-5 TRBV30 TGTGCCTGGAGTGTAGGGACAGGGAATCAGCCCCAGCATTTT CAWSVGTGNQPQHF
once NA TRBJ2-3 TRBV10-3 TGTGCCATCAGTGAGGCCACTGGGGGCACAGATACGCAGTATTTT CAISEATGGTDTQYF
NA NA TRBJ2-6 TRBV18 TGTGCCAGCTCACCAATACAGGCGGCGAGCTCTGGGGCCAACGTCCTGACTTTC CASSPIQAASSGANVLTF
few NA TRBJ2-3 TRBV28 TGTGCCTTATGGGTTGGGCGAACACCTAGCACAGATACGCAGTATTTT CALWVGRTPSTDTQYF
NA NA TRBJ1-4 TRBV12-3/TRBV12-4 TGTGCCAGCAGGCCCAGGGCCGTGCCTGAAAAACTGTTTTTT CASRPRAVPEKLFF
NA TRBD1 TRBJ2-3 TRBV5-1 TGCGCCAGCAGCTCCAGACAGGGGGGGGCTACCGATACGCAGTATTTT CASSSRQGGATDTQYF
NA NA TRBJ2-1 TRBV20-1 TGCAGTGCTAGAGACAGGGTCCACAATGAGCAGTTCTTC CSARDRVHNEQFF
few NA TRBJ1-5 TRBV28 TGTGCCAGCAGTTTACGGGGGGCTGGCAATCAGCCCCAGCATTTT CASSLRGAGNQPQHF
few NA TRBJ2-3 TRBV7-8 TGTGCCAGCAGCTTAGTACCCTTGAGAGATACGCAGTATTTT CASSLVPLRDTQYF
NA NA TRBJ2-7 TRBV7-9 TGTGCCAGCAGCTTAAGGCAGCACTTACACGAGCAGTACTTC CASSLRQHLHEQYF
many NA TRBJ1-2 TRBV7-8 TGTGCCAGCAGCTCCGCCGGGACGCCGAGAGGCCACTATGGCTACACCTTC CASSSAGTPRGHYGYTF
NA NA TRBJ2-5 TRBV6-5 TGTGCCACCTCCGGACAGAACCAAGAGACCCAGTACTTC CATSGQNQETQYF
NA NA TRBJ2-7 TRBV20-1 TGCAGTGCTAGAGATACGCACCTTCCTAGCTACGAGCAGTACTTC CSARDTHLPSYEQYF
few TRBD2 TRBJ2-5 TRBV20-1 TGCAGTGCCAACCTCGGGAGGTACCAAGAGACCCAGTACTTC CSANLGRYQETQYF
NA NA TRBJ1-5 TRBV4-1 TGCGCCAGCAGTCGCAAAAGCAATCAGCCCCAGCATTTT CASSRKSNQPQHF
NA TRBD1 TRBJ2-3 TRBV19 TGTGCCAGTAGACCACATCCGGGACAGGGCACAGATACGCAGTATTTT CASRPHPGQGTDTQYF
NA NA TRBJ2-1 TRBV27 TGTGCCAGCAGTTTAACAGGAAGTGTGCTCGGTGAGCAGTTCTTC CASSLTGSVLGEQFF
NA NA TRBJ2-7 TRBV27 TGTGCCAGCAGTGCTCTCGGACTACCCTACGAGCAGTACTTC CASSALGLPYEQYF
few TRBD1 TRBJ2-5 TRBV27 TGTGCCAGCAGTTCCCACAGGGGGGCCCAAGAGACCCAGTACTTC CASSSHRGAQETQYF
many NA TRBJ2-3 TRBV7-2 TGTGCCAGCAGCTTGCGGCTCACAGATACGCAGTATTTT CASSLRLTDTQYF
few NA TRBJ2-3 TRBV7-4 TGTGCCAGCAGCCGGGCGTGGGGCCTCACAGATACGCAGTATTTT CASSRAWGLTDTQYF
NA TRBD1 TRBJ1-5 TRBV20-1 TGCAGTGCTAGTGACAGGGTGAGGTATGATCAGCCCCAGCATTTT CSASDRVRYDQPQHF
NA TRBD2 TRBJ2-3 TRBV11-2 TGTGCCAGCAGCTCCAAGCGGGAGGGGGCAGATACGCAGTATTTT CASSSKREGADTQYF
NA TRBD1 TRBJ2-5 TRBV5-4 TGTGCCAGCAGCTTGGGAGGGGACAGGGGAGAGACCCAGTACTTC CASSLGGDRGETQYF
NA NA TRBJ2-1 TRBV7-6 TGTGCCAGCAGCCTGCGACCATCGCACAATGAGCAGTTCTTC CASSLRPSHNEQFF
NA TRBD1 TRBJ2-7 TRBV7-6 TGTGCCAGCAGCTTAGGACAGGGGGCAGGTTCCTACGAGCAGTACTTC CASSLGQGAGSYEQYF
few NA TRBJ1-2 TRBV2 TGTGCCAGCCAACAACCCCCAACCTCTAACTATGGCTACACCTTC CASQQPPTSNYGYTF
NA NA TRBJ1-4 TRBV20-1 TGCAGTGCTGAACAGGGAAGGGTAATCGAAAAACTGTTTTTT CSAEQGRVIEKLFF
NA NA TRBJ1-2 TRBV7-9 TGTGCCAGCAGCTTAGGCAGTGGATCAGTAGGGGGTACCACCTATGGCTACACCTTC CASSLGSGSVGGTTYGYTF
few TRBD1 TRBJ2-4 TRBV7-8 TGTGCCAGCAGCTTACCGGGACAGGGGGCCCCCAAAAACATTCAGTACTTC CASSLPGQGAPKNIQYF
NA NA TRBJ1-3 TRBV7-2 TGTGCCACCGGGACACCCAACTCTGGAAACACCATATATTTT CATGTPNSGNTIYF
few NA TRBJ2-1 TRBV4-2 TGTGCCAGCAGCCAAGAAAGGCAGGGGGGGCACAATGAGCAGTTCTTC CASSQERQGGHNEQFF
NA NA TRBJ2-7 TRBV20-1 TGCAGTGCTGGGGGGACAATTCTGTACGAGCAGTACTTC CSAGGTILYEQYF
NA NA TRBJ2-1 TRBV6-9 TGTGCCAGCAGTTATTCCCGGGACTACAATGAGCAGTTCTTC CASSYSRDYNEQFF
NA NA TRBJ1-4 TRBV12-3/TRBV12-4 TGTGCCAGCAGCCTTACGCCTGAAAAACTGTTTTTT CASSLTPEKLFF
NA NA TRBJ1-2 TRBV6-1 TGTGCCAGCAGTGAAGAGGCCACCTATGGCTACACCTTC CASSEEATYGYTF
NA TRBD2 TRBJ2-3 TRBV29-1 TGCAGCCTCTCGGAGGTAGCGGGAGATACGCAGTATTTT CSLSEVAGDTQYF
NA TRBD2 TRBJ2-7 TRBV7-9 TGTGCCAGCAGCCTGACGACTAGCGGAGACGAGCAGTACTTC CASSLTTSGDEQYF
NA NA TRBJ1-5 TRBV19 TGTGCCAGTGAGATGGGGGGCGCCCATCAGCCCCAGCATTTT CASEMGGAHQPQHF
few NA TRBJ2-3 TRBV12-3/TRBV12-4 TGTGCCAGCACCCTTAAGGGTAGCACCAACACAGATACGCAGTATTTT CASTLKGSTNTDTQYF
NA NA TRBJ2-7 TRBV20-1 TGCAGTGCCGGGGCAAGGGGGTGGGAGTTATATGAGCAGTACTTC CSAGARGWELYEQYF
NA NA TRBJ2-7 TRBV11-2 TGTGCCAGCAGCAACCGGGGGGCGGTGAGGGAGCAGTACTTC CASSNRGAVREQYF
NA NA TRBJ2-3 TRBV10-3 TGTGCCATCAGTGAGTCACGACAGGGAGGGGATACGCAGTATTTT CAISESRQGGDTQYF
NA NA TRBJ2-3 TRBV5-1 TGCGCCAGCAGCTTGTTCCAGCGGGATACGCAGTATTTT CASSLFQRDTQYF
NA NA TRBJ1-4 TRBV7-9 TGTGCCAGCAGCTTAATTGGTAATGAAAAACTGTTTTTT CASSLIGNEKLFF
NA TRBD1 TRBJ2-7 TRBV7-4 TGTGCCAGCAGCCGCGGAGACAGGGGGCATCTCCACGAGCAGTACTTC CASSRGDRGHLHEQYF
few TRBD2 TRBJ2-7 TRBV20-1 TGCAGTGCTAGAAGGACTAGCGGGAATCCCTACGAGCAGTACTTC CSARRTSGNPYEQYF
few NA TRBJ2-7 TRBV20-1 TGCAGTGCTGGCCAGGGTTACCCAGGCTACGAGCAGTACTTC CSAGQGYPGYEQYF
once TRBD1 TRBJ2-6 TRBV6-8 TGTGCCAGCAGAGAGGGACAGGGAGAATCCTCTGGGGCCAACGTCCTGACTTTC CASREGQGESSGANVLTF
NA TRBD1 TRBJ2-1 TRBV5-6 TGTGCCAGCAAACCGGGACAGGCCTTCAATGAGCAGTTCTTC CASKPGQAFNEQFF
NA NA TRBJ2-3 TRBV10-3 TGTGCCATCAGTGAACTGGGACTTTCAACTAGCACAGATACGCAGTATTTT CAISELGLSTSTDTQYF
NA TRBD2 TRBJ2-3 TRBV6-2/TRBV6-3 TGTGCCAGCAGTTACGGAGCGGGGATAAGCACAGATACGCAGTATTTT CASSYGAGISTDTQYF
few TRBD1 TRBJ1-6 TRBV6-2/TRBV6-3 TGTGCCAGCAGTTCGACAGGGGACCCCTATAATTCACCCCTCCACTTT CASSSTGDPYNSPLHF
NA TRBD1 TRBJ1-2 TRBV6-6 TGTGCCAGCAGTTCCAGGGGGCACTATGGCTACACCTTC CASSSRGHYGYTF
few TRBD1 TRBJ2-3 TRBV6-2/TRBV6-3 TGTGCCAGCGCCCACCGGTGGACAGGGGCGGCGGGAGATACGCAGTATTTT CASAHRWTGAAGDTQYF
few TRBD2 TRBJ2-1 TRBV7-2 TGTGCCAGCAGCTTAGCGCGGGTAGCGGGGGGGTACAATGAGCAGTTCTTC CASSLARVAGGYNEQFF
many NA TRBJ2-7 TRBV7-2 TGTGCCAGCAGCACCCCCGCCTTTGCCTACGAGCAGTACTTC CASSTPAFAYEQYF
few TRBD1 TRBJ1-6 TRBV7-6 TGTGCCAGCAGCGCGGGACAGGGGTATAATTCACCCCTCCACTTT CASSAGQGYNSPLHF
NA NA TRBJ1-1 TRBV29-1 TGCAGCGTGGGGGGGTACACTGAAGCTTTCTTT CSVGGYTEAFF